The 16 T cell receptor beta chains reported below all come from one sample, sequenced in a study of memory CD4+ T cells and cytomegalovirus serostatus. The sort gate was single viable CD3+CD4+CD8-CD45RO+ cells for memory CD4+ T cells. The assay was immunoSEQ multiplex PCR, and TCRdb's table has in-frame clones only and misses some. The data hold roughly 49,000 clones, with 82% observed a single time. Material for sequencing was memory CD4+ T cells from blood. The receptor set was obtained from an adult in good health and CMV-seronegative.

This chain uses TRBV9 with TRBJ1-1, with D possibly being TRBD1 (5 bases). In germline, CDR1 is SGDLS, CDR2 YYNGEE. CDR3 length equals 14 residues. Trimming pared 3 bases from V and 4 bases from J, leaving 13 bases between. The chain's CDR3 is CASSGGVVGTEAFF. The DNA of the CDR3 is TGTGCCAGCAGCGGGGGGGTGGTCGGCACTGAAGCTTTCTTT. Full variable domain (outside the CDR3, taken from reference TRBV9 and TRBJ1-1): DSGVTQTPKHLITATGQRVTLRCSPRSGDLSVYWYQQSLDQGLQFLIQYYNGEERAKGNILERFSAQQFPDLHSELNLSSLELGDSALYFCASSGGVVGTEAFFGQGTRLTVV.

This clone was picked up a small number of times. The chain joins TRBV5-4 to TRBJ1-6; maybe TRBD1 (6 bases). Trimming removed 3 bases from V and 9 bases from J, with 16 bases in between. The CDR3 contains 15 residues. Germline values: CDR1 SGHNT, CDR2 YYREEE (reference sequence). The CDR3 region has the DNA TGTGCCAGCAGCTCGACAGGATCTACTGGTTCACCCCTCCACTTT. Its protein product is CASSSTGSTGSPLHF.

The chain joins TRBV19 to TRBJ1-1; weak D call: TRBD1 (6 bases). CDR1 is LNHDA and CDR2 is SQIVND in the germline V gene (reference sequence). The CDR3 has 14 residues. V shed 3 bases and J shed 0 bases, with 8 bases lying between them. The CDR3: CASSINRVNTEAFF. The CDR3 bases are TGTGCCAGTAGTATTAACAGGGTGAACACTGAAGCTTTCTTT.

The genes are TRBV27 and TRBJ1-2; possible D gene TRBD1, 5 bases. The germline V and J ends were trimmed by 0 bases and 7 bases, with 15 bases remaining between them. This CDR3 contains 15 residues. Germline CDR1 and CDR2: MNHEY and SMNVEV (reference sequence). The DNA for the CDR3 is TGTGCCAGCAGTTTATCGGGAGCGACCGGGGCTGGCTACACCTTC. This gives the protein CASSLSGATGAGYTF.

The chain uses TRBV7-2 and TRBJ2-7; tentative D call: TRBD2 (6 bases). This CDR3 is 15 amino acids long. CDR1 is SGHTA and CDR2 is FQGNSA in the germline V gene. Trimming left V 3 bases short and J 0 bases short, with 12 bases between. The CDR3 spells CASSLNRRDSYEQYF. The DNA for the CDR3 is TGTGCCAGCAGCTTGAACAGGAGGGACTCCTACGAGCAGTACTTC. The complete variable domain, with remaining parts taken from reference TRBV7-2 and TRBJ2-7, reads GAGVSQSPSNKVTEKGKDVELRCDPISGHTALYWYRQSLGQGLEFLIYFQGNSAPDKSGLPSDRFSAERTGGSVSTLTIQRTQQEDSAVYLCASSLNRRDSYEQYFGPGTRLTVT.

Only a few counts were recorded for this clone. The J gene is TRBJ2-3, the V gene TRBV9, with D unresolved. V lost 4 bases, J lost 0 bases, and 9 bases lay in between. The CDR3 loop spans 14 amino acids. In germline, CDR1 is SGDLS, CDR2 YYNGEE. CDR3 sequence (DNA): TGTGCCAGCAGCAGGGCTCCCAGCACAGATACGCAGTATTTT. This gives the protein CASSRAPSTDTQYF. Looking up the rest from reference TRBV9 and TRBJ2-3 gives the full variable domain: DSGVTQTPKHLITATGQRVTLRCSPRSGDLSVYWYQQSLDQGLQFLIQYYNGEERAKGNILERFSAQQFPDLHSELNLSSLELGDSALYFCASSRAPSTDTQYFGPGTRLTVL.

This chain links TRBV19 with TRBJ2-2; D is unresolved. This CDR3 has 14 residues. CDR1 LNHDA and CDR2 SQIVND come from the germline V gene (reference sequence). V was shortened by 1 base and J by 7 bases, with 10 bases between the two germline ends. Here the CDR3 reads CASSIAALGGELFF. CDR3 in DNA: TGTGCCAGTAGTATAGCGGCGCTTGGCGGGGAGCTGTTTTTT. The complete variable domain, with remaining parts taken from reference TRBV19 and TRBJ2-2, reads DGGITQSPKYLFRKEGQNVTLSCEQNLNHDAMYWYRQDPGQGLRLIYYSQIVNDFQKGDIAEGYSVSREKKESFPLTVTSAQKNPTAFYLCASSIAALGGELFFGEGSRLTVL.

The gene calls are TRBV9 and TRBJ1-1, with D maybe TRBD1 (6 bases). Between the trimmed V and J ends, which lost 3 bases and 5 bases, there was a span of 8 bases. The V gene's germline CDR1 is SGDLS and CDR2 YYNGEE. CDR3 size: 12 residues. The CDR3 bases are TGTGCCAGCAGCGAGCAGGGGACTGAAGCTTTCTTT. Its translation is CASSEQGTEAFF.

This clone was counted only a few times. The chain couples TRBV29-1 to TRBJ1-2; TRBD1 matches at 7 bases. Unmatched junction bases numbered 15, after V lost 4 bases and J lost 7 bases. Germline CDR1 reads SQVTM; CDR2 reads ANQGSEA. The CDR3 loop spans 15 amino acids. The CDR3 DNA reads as TGCAGCGTTGGGAACCATATGGACAGGCCATCTGGCTACACCTTC. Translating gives CSVGNHMDRPSGYTF.

CDR3 region: CASSWPLGDGQGYTF. In nucleotides, the CDR3 is TGCGCCAGCAGCTGGCCTCTCGGGGACGGGCAGGGCTACACCTTC. V is TRBV5-1 and J is TRBJ1-2, with a possible D match to TRBD1 (5 bases). The CDR3 totals 15 residues. CDR1 and CDR2 (germline): SGHRS, YFSETQ. Trimming left V 3 bases short and J 8 bases short, with 20 bases between.

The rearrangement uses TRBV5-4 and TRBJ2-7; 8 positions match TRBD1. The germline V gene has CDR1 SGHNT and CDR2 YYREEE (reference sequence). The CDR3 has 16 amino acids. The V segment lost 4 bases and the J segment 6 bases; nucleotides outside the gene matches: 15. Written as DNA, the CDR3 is TGTGCCAGCAGCCCACGAAACGGTCAGGGGGCGGGCGAGCAGTACTTC. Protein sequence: CASSPRNGQGAGEQYF.

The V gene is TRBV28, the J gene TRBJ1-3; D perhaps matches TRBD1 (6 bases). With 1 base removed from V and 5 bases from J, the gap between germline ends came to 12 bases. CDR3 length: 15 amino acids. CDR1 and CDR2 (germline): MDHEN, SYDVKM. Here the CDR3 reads CASSLSAGDRNTIYF. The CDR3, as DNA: TGTGCCAGCAGTTTATCCGCAGGGGACCGAAACACCATATATTTT.

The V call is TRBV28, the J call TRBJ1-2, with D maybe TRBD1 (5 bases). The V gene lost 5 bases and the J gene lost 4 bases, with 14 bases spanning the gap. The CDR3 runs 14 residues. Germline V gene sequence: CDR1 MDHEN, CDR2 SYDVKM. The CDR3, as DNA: TGTGCCAGCAGTAGGGCAGGGTCTACCTATGGCTACACCTTC. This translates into CASSRAGSTYGYTF.

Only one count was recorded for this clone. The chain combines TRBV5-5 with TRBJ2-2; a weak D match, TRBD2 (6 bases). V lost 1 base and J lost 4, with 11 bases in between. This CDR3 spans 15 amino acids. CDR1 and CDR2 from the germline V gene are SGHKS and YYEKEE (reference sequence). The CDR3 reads CASSLYGGSTGELFF. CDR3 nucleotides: TGTGCCAGCAGCTTGTACGGGGGAAGCACCGGGGAGCTGTTTTTT.

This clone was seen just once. As DNA, the CDR3 is TGTGCCAGCAGTCGGGAAACCTACGAGCAGTACTTC. Its translation: CASSRETYEQYF. This rearrangement joins TRBV2 to TRBJ2-7, with D perhaps matching TRBD2 (5 bases). The length of the CDR3 is 12 residues. CDR1 and CDR2 (germline): SNHLY, FYNNEI. V shed 5 bases and J shed 2 bases, with 7 bases lying between them.

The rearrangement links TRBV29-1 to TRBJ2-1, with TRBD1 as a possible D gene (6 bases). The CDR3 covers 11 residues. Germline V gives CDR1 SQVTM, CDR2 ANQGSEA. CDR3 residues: CSIGDNHEQFF. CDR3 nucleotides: TGCAGTATCGGGGACAATCATGAGCAGTTCTTC.